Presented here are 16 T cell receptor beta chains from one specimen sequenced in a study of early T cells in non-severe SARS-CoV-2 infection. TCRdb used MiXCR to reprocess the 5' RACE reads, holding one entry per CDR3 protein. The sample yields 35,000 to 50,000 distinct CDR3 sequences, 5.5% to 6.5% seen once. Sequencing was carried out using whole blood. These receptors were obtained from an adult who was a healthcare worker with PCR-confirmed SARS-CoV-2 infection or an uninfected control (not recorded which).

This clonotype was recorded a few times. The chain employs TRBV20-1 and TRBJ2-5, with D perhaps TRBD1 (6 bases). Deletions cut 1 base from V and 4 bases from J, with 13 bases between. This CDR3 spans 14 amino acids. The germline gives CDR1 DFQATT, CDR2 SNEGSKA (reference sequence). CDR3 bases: TGCAGTGCTAGAGCTTGGACAGTATCAGAGACCCAGTACTTC. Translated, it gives CSARAWTVSETQYF.

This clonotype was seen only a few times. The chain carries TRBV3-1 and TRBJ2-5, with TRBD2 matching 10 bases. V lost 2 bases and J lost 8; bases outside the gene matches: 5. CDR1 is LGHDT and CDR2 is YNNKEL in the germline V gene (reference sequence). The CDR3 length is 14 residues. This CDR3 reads CASSQPSGGATQYF. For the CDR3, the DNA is TGTGCCAGCAGCCAACCTAGCGGGGGTGCTACCCAGTACTTC.

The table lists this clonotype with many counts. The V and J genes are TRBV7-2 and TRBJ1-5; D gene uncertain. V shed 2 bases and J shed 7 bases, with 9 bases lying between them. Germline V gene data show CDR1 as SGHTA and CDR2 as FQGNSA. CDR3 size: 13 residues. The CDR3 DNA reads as TGTGCCAGCAGCTTAACGGGCGGGCAGCCCCAGCATTTT. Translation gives CASSLTGGQPQHF.

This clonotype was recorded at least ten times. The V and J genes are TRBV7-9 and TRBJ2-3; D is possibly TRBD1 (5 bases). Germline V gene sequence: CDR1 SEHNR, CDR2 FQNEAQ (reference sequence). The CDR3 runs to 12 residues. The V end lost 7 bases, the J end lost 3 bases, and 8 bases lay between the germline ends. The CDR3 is CASMPGTDTQYF. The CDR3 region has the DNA TGTGCCAGCATGCCAGGGACAGATACGCAGTATTTT.

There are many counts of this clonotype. The CDR3 DNA is TGCGCCAGCAGTGAAGGACAGCTCTACACCGGGGAGCTGTTTTTT. Its translation: CASSEGQLYTGELFF. The V call is TRBV10-1, the J call TRBJ2-2; the D gene is possibly TRBD1 (6 bases). The germline V gene has CDR1 WNHNN and CDR2 SYGVQD (reference sequence). V lost 3 bases to trimming and J lost 3 bases, with 11 bases between them. This CDR3 contains 15 residues.

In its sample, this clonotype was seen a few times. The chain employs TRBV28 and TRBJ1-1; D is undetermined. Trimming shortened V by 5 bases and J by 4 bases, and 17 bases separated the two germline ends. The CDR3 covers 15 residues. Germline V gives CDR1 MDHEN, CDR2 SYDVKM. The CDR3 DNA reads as TGTGCCAGCAGTCCTCGTGGGGTCGGGCTCACTGAAGCTTTCTTT. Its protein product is CASSPRGVGLTEAFF. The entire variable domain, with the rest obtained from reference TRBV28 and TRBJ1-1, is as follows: DVKVTQSSRYLVKRTGEKVFLECVQDMDHENMFWYRQDPGLGLRLIYFSYDVKMKEKGDIPEGYSVSREKKERFSLILESASTNQTSMYLCASSPRGVGLTEAFFGQGTRLTVV.

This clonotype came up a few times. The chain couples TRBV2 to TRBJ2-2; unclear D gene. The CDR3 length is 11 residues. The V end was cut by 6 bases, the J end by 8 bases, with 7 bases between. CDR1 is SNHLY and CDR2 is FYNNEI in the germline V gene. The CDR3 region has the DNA TGTGCCAGCAGCGAGCGAGGGGAGCTGTTTTTT. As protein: CASSERGELFF.

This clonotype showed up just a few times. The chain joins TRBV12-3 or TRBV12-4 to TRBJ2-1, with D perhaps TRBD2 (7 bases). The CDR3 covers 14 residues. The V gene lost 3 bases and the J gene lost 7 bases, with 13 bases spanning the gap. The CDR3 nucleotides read TGTGCCAGCAGTTTCCCGGGGGGCGGAAATGAGCAGTTCTTC. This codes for CASSFPGGGNEQFF.

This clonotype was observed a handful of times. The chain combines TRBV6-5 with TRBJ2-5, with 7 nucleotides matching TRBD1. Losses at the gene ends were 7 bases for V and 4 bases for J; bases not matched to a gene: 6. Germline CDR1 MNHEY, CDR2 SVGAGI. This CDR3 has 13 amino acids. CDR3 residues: CASKWTGRETQYF. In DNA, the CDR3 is TGTGCCAGCAAATGGACAGGTCGAGAGACCCAGTACTTC.

The CDR3 here is CASSHTYEQYF. CDR3 nucleotide sequence: TGTGCCAGCAGCCACACCTACGAGCAGTACTTC. This chain uses TRBV7-9 with TRBJ2-7; no clear D gene. Per germline, CDR1 SEHNR and CDR2 FQNEAQ (reference sequence). V was shortened by 5 bases and J by 2 bases, with 4 bases between the two germline ends. CDR3 length: 11 amino acids.

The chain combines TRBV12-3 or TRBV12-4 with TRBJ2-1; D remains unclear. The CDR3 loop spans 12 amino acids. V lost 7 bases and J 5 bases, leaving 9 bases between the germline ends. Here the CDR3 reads CASTFRDNEQFF. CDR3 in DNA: TGTGCCAGCACTTTCAGAGACAATGAGCAGTTCTTC.

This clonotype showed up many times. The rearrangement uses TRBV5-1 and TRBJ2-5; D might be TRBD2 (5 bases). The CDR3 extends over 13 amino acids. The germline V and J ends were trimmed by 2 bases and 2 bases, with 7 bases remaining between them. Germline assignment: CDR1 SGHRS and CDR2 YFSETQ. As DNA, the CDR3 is TGCGCCAGCAGCTTTTCGGGGCAAGAGACCCAGTACTTC. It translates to CASSFSGQETQYF.

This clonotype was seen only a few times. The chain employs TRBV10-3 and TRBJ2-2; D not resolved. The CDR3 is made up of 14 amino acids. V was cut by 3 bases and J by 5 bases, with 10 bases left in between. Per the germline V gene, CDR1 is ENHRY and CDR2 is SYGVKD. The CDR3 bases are TGTGCCATCAGTGACCGGGTAGAGACCGGGGAGCTGTTTTTT. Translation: CAISDRVETGELFF.

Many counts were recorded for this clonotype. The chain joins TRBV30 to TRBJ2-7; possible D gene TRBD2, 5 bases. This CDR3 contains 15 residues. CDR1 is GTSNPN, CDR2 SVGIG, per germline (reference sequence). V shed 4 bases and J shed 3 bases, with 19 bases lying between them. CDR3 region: CAWTTSRAEYYEQYF. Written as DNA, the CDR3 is TGTGCCTGGACCACCTCGAGGGCGGAATACTACGAGCAGTACTTC.

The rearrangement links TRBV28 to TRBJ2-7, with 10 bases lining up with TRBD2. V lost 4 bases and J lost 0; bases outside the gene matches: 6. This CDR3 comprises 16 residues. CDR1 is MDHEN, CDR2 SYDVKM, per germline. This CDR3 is CASSSPRTSGSYEQYF. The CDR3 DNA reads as TGTGCCAGCAGTTCACCCAGGACTAGCGGCTCCTACGAGCAGTACTTC.

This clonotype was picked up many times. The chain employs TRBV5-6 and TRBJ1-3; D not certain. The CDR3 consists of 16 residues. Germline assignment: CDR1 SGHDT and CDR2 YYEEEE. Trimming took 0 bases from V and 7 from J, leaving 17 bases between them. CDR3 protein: CASSLAGAQRWNTIYF. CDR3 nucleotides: TGTGCCAGCAGCTTGGCCGGTGCCCAGCGATGGAACACCATATATTTT. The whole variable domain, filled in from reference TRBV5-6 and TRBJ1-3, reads DAGVTQSPTHLIKTRGQQVTLRCSPKSGHDTVSWYQQALGQGPQFIFQYYEEEERQRGNFPDRFSGHQFPNYSSELNVNALLLGDSALYLCASSLAGAQRWNTIYFGEGSWLTVV.